One sample yielded the 5 T cell receptor beta chains listed below, sequenced in a study of blood T cell repertoires in COVID-19. Only in-frame clones appear in the TCRdb table, and some are missing; sequencing was by immunoSEQ multiplex PCR. Of about 180,000 clones in the sample, roughly 87% were seen once. Sequences were obtained from PBMCs or T cells enriched from blood (not recorded which). These TCRs come from a human donor with acute COVID-19. The donor label of this sample is uncertain.

This clone showed up just once. V and J are TRBV10-3 and TRBJ2-2; tentatively, D is TRBD1 (6 bases). Germline V CDR1 and CDR2: ENHRY, SYGVKD. V gave up 7 bases and J gave up 6 bases, with 12 bases separating them. There are 13 residues in the CDR3. The CDR3 loop is CAITEPGAGELFF. The CDR3 DNA sequence: TGTGCCATCACGGAACCAGGGGCCGGGGAGCTGTTTTTT.

V gene TRBV3-1 (or the pseudogene TRBV3-2) combines with J gene TRBJ1-1; D ambiguous. The V gene's germline CDR1 is LGHDT and CDR2 YNNKEL (reference sequence). Trimming removed 0 bases at V and 5 bases at J, with 4 bases between. The CDR3 loop spans 12 amino acids. The DNA for the CDR3 is TGTGCCAGCAGCCAAGAAGCTACTGAAGCTTTCTTT. Amino acid sequence: CASSQEATEAFF.

V usage is TRBV6-5 and J usage is TRBJ1-6, with unresolved D. The ends were cut back, 6 bases at V and 0 bases at J, with 9 bases in the middle. Per the germline V gene, CDR1 is MNHEY and CDR2 is SVGAGI. The CDR3 is made up of 15 amino acids. CDR3 coding DNA: TGTGCCAGCAGGGCCGAGGCCTCCTATAATTCACCCCTCCACTTT. It specifies CASRAEASYNSPLHF.

This chain joins TRBV7-2 and TRBJ1-1; the match to TRBD1 covers 7 bases. V gave up 4 bases and J gave up 1 base; unmatched junction bases: 9. The germline CDR1 and CDR2 sequences are SGHTA and FQGNSA. CDR3 size: 16 residues. CDR3 in amino acids: CASSSRKQGTNTEAFF. As DNA, the CDR3 is TGTGCCAGCAGCTCCCGGAAACAGGGGACGAACACTGAAGCTTTCTTT. Based on the CDR3 plus reference TRBV7-2 and TRBJ1-1, the full variable domain is GAGVSQSPSNKVTEKGKDVELRCDPISGHTALYWYRQSLGQGLEFLIYFQGNSAPDKSGLPSDRFSAERTGGSVSTLTIQRTQQEDSAVYLCASSSRKQGTNTEAFFGQGTRLTVV.

The chain employs TRBV4-1 and TRBJ2-1; no clear D. This CDR3 has 11 amino acids. V was shortened by 6 bases and J by 9 bases, with 9 bases between the two germline ends. Germline V gives CDR1 MGHRA, CDR2 YSYEKL. The CDR3: CASSSLGEQFF. The CDR3 DNA reads as TGCGCCAGCAGTAGCTTGGGTGAGCAGTTCTTC.